This T cell receptor (beta chain) was retrieved from a study of OX40 agonist ivuxolimab in advanced cancers. Some background on the complete study: Ivuxolimab was a fully human IgG2 agonistic monoclonal antibody targeting the costimulatory receptor OX40 (CD134). The paper describes the monotherapy dose-escalation part (N = 52 patients) of the phase I trial of ivuxolimab. Patients were allowed to have had prior anti-PD-1, anti-PD-L1 or anti-CTLA-4 therapy, and around 43% of the dose-escalation patients had been treated with checkpoint inhibitors. Intravenous ivuxolimab was administered to patients every 2 weeks at six dose levels: 0.01, 0.1, 0.3, 1.5, 3 and 10 mg/kg. A male proportion of about 79% and a mean age of roughly 58 years, ranging from about 23 to 90, were recorded for the dose-escalation cohort. The point of sequencing TCRbeta in the periphery was to test whether ivuxolimab changed TCR sequence diversity and drove clonal T-cell expansion. Among the approximately 54 dose-escalation patients, about 20 had hepatocellular carcinoma, approximately 15 melanoma, 9 renal cell carcinoma and 9 head and neck cancer. Partial responses were achieved by three dose-escalation patients, of whom one had hepatocellular carcinoma and two had cutaneous melanoma. What the work shows at the level of the full study, not this receptor alone: Partial responders in the 0.1-3.0 mg/kg groups had among the lowest normalized peripheral clonal expansion, especially among CD8+ T cells. Low levels of normalized T-cell clonal expansion were also seen in some patients who did not respond. Clonal expansion of both CD4+ and CD8+ blood T cells was observed from baseline to week 6 at doses 0.1 to 3.0 mg/kg. The antigen specificity of the clonally expanded peripheral T cells was not determined. After ivuxolimab, expanded clones were on average more numerous among CD8+ T cells than among CD4+ T cells.

The trial excluded patients who had a history of autoimmune disease or who were on systemic immunosuppression. Peripheral blood for TCR sequencing was collected from all dose cohorts at baseline, on cycle 4 day 1, and on cycle 7 day 1. The samples were drawn from a first-in-human, open-label, multicenter phase I dose-escalation trial of ivuxolimab. Adults with locally advanced or metastatic melanoma, renal cell, hepatocellular, or head and neck squamous cell carcinoma were enrolled in the trial. Before TCR sequencing, CD4+ T cells and CD8+ T cells from peripheral blood were sorted into separate populations. Regarding this clone: No cognate antigen has been identified for it. No clone much larger than this one lies a single base away; base qualities are absent.

Reading from cysteine to phenylalanine, the CDR3 counts 12 amino acids. Of all the DNA, just the CDR3 is kept, 36 bases in frame from base 1. Trimming takes 0 bases from V and 6 bases from J, and the germline ends sit 6 bases apart. Reading the germline V gene gives CDR1 LGHNT and CDR2 FRNRAP. Genomic DNA was extracted from sorted cells for sequencing of the TCRbeta CDR3 region. The immunoSEQ Assay was used to sequence the TCRbeta CDR3 regions. TCRdb mirrors the immuneACCESS table, restricted to in-frame sequences. Some clones are absent from its copies; in checked studies, under half trace to an unresolved V gene, and the reason for the others is unknown. Present in this sample are around 64,000 clones, roughly nine tenths of which were seen just once. In total, the top ten clones hold under 10% of the sample.

The specimen was CD4+ or CD8+ T cells sorted from blood, collected in a trial of the OX40 agonist ivuxolimab. This TCR derives from an adult with an advanced solid tumor such as melanoma, head and neck, liver or kidney cancer. The V and J segments used are TRBV12-5 and TRBJ2-7; TRBD1 might be the D gene, on 5 matching bases. The DNA reads as follows: TGTGCTAGTGGTTTGGTGGGGCTCGAGCAGTACTTC. This is translated as CASGLVGLEQYF.